This T cell receptor (beta chain) emerged from a study of T cell responses to AZD1222 COVID-19 vaccine (dated by TCRdb to about 2021). Study-level background: AZD1222 recipients whose second dose came at about 4 weeks and those whose second dose came at about 12 weeks were combined into one group, since spike-specific TCR depth and breadth did not differ between the two schedules. A total of around 240 trial participants underwent TCR sequencing, of whom about 200 had received two doses of AZD1222 and approximately 26 had received two doses of the MenACWY control vaccine. Trial participants were enrolled into age subgroups of 18-55, 56-69 and 70-plus years, which contained approximately 150, 28 and 58 TCR-sequenced participants, respectively. Overall study outcomes, separate from this receptor: Because no day 14 peak-response samples were available, repertoires were characterized only after the peak T cell response. Conclusions about previously exposed vaccinees were limited because only six AZD1222 recipients were SARS-CoV-2 seropositive at baseline. Reportedly, close to half of the unique spike-specific TCRs recognized epitopes lying outside the regions that are mutated in the B.1.351 and B.1.1.7 variants. In the small 56-69-year group, the increase in depth fell short of significance, most likely because of low power. Participants were mostly white British, with more females than males. The authors suggested clonal diversity may have been underestimated. Spike-specific TCR breadth and depth rose significantly after two AZD1222 doses compared with day 0 and with MenACWY recipients. The vaccine-associated CD4 TCRs covered the entire spike protein, and the dominant responses fell in regions 160-218 and 743-854.

Counted from cysteine to phenylalanine, this CDR3 has 17 amino acids. Only the CDR3 part of the read is kept: 51 bases, read in frame from the first base. V and J are truncated by 0 bases and 4 bases respectively, leaving an intervening sequence of 18 bases. The germline V gene yields SGDLS for CDR1 and YYNGEE for CDR2. The CDR3 regions of human TCRbeta chains were analyzed by immunosequencing. In the authors' own workflow: Repertoire TCRs were checked for matches against a reference library of SARS-CoV-2-specific TCRs that had been generated using the MIRA antigen-specificity platform. Breadth was defined as the fraction of unique TCRs that were SARS-CoV-2-associated, and depth was defined as the fraction of total T cells that were SARS-CoV-2-associated. Using the MIRA data, every spike-specific TCR was mapped to the spike region that the TCR reacted to and assigned to either a CD4 or a CD8 class. Log10-transformed breadth and depth values were compared by one-way ANOVA with Sidak's multiple comparisons tests. Entries here come from immuneACCESS through TCRdb and include only in-frame sequences with V and J called. Some clones fail to appear in such tables; in the studies checked, an unresolved V gene covers under half of the shortfall, and the cause of the remainder is unknown. Clonal size and the V and J genes are those of that table, whereas D and trimming came from the DNA. The sample data list some 84,000 clones, and 75% to 90% of these were observed just once. Jointly, the top ten make up 15% to 20% of the sample.

On this clone itself: Which antigen it targets is not known. Per-base quality was not reported, and no clone a single base away is much larger than it.

In the paper's terms, the time point label means: baseline before first vaccination. Vaccinee samples were obtained from the UK trials COV001 and COV002, which included a single-blind randomized controlled phase 2/3 trial of AZD1222 (ChAdOx1 nCoV-19) in healthy adults. Trial participant PBMC samples were collected at day 0 and day 28 after the second dose for TCRbeta chain sequencing. Sequences were derived from peripheral blood, sampled on day 0 of AZD1222 vaccination. This receptor was obtained from an adult in good health. This chain joins TRBV9 to TRBJ2-3; TRBD2 is perhaps the D gene, given 7 matching bases. The CDR3 region reads CASSVGLRGGDSDTQYF. The DNA is as follows: TGTGCCAGCAGCGTAGGACTTAGGGGGGGCGACTCAGATACGCAGTATTTT.